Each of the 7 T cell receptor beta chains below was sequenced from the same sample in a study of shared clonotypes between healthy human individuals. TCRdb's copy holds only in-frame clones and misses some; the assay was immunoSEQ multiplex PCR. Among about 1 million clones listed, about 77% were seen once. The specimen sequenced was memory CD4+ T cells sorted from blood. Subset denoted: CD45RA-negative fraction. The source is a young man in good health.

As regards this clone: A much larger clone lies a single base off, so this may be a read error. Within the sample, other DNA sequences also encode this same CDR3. CDR3 loop: CASSLGVQETQYF. The CDR3 DNA reads as TGTGCCAGCAGCTTGGGGGTTCAAGAGACCCAGTACTTC. V and J are TRBV11-3 and TRBJ2-5; D possibly uses TRBD1 or TRBD2 (5 bases each). Per the germline V gene, CDR1 is SGHNT and CDR2 is YENEEA. V was shortened by 3 bases and J by 2 bases, with 7 bases between the two germline ends. The CDR3 length is 13 residues.

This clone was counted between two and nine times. The CDR3 protein is CASSGPRSDTQYF. The DNA for the CDR3 is TGTGCCAGCAGCGGGCCTAGGTCAGATACGCAGTATTTT. The V and J genes are TRBV7-8 and TRBJ2-3; D unresolved. The CDR3 consists of 13 residues. Trimming stripped 5 bases from V and 4 bases from J, with 10 bases between. In germline, CDR1 is SGHVS, CDR2 FQNEAQ. Together with reference TRBV7-8 and TRBJ2-3, the CDR3 gives the full variable domain: GAGVSQSPRYKVAKRGQDVALRCDPISGHVSLFWYQQALGQGPEFLTYFQNEAQLDKSGLPSDRFFAERPEGSVSTLKIQRTQQEDSAVYLCASSGPRSDTQYFGPGTRLTVL.

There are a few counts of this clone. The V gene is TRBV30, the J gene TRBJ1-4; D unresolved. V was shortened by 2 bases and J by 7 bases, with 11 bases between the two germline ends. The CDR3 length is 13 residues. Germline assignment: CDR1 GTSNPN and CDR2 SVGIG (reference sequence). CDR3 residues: CAWSPVLFEKLFF. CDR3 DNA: TGTGCCTGGAGTCCGGTCCTTTTTGAAAAACTGTTTTTT.

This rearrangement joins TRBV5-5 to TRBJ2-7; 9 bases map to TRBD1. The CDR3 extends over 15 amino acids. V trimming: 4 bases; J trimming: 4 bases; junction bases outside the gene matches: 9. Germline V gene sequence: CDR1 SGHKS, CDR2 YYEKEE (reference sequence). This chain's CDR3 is CASSAVTGGAYEQYF. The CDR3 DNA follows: TGTGCCAGCAGCGCGGTGACAGGGGGAGCTTACGAGCAGTACTTC.

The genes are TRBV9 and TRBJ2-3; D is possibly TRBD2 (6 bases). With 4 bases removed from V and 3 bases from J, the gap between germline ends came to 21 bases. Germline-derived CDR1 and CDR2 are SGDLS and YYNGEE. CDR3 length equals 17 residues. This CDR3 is CASSTSLPGSGTDTQYF. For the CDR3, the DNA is TGTGCCAGCAGCACGTCGCTTCCAGGGAGCGGGACAGATACGCAGTATTTT.

CDR3 amino acids: CACDSLAKNIQYF. The DNA for the CDR3 is TGTGCCTGCGACAGTTTAGCCAAAAACATTCAGTACTTC. This chain links TRBV30 with TRBJ2-4, with D tentatively TRBD1 (5 bases). Germline V CDR1 and CDR2: GTSNPN, SVGIG (reference sequence). Trimming pared 6 bases from V and 0 bases from J, leaving 9 bases between. The CDR3 spans 13 residues.

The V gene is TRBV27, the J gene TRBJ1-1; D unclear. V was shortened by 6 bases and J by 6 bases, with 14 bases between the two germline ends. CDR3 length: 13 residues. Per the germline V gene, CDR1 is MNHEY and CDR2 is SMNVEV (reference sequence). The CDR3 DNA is TGTGCCAGCAGACCGAGGGTTAACGCTGAAGCTTTCTTT. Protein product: CASRPRVNAEAFF.